These T cell receptor beta chains were read from a single sample in a study of regulatory T cells in long-lasting Graves disease. TCRdb reprocessed the multiplex PCR reads with MiXCR, giving one entry per CDR3 protein. Counted here are 400,000 to 500,000 distinct CDR3 sequences, roughly 17% occurring once; the ten biggest clones make up 20% to 25%. These data also formed part of another study, on T cells in Graves' hyperthyroidism and ophthalmopathy.

The specimen was peripheral blood mononuclear cells (PBMCs), collected at new diagnosis, from a patient treated with antithyroid drugs. The receptor set was obtained from a woman between 18 and 30 years old with Graves disease. CDR3s include the opening cysteine and the closing phenylalanine or tryptophan. The D gene is left open where the match is weak. For some rows the clone size is stated as once, few or many, or as a class when expanded; others skip it.

clone_size	d_call	v_call	j_call	cdr3_aa	cdr3_nt
many	TRBD2	TRBV20-1	TRBJ2-3	CSARLAGGGDTQYF	TGCAGTGCTAGGCTAGCGGGAGGAGGTGATACGCAGTATTTT
-	TRBD2	TRBV19	TRBJ2-1	CASTRALTSGSYNEQFF	TGTGCCAGTACGCGGGCTCTGACTAGCGGGAGTTACAATGAGCAGTTCTTC
-	TRBD1	TRBV6-1	TRBJ1-6	CASRLGQGWNSPLHF	TGTGCCAGCAGATTAGGACAGGGGTGGAATTCACCCCTCCACTTT
-	TRBD2	TRBV12-3/TRBV12-4	TRBJ2-7	CASSPRLAGLSSYEQYF	TGTGCCAGCAGTCCCCGACTAGCGGGCCTGAGCTCCTACGAGCAGTACTTC
few	-	TRBV12-3/TRBV12-4	TRBJ1-3	CASRRQAGSGNTIYF	TGTGCCAGCAGGCGACAGGCCGGCTCTGGAAACACCATATATTTT
-	TRBD2	TRBV5-1	TRBJ2-3	CASRGTSLTDTQYF	TGCGCCAGCAGGGGGACTAGCCTCACAGATACGCAGTATTTT
many	TRBD1	TRBV6-5	TRBJ2-7	CASSWTGNYEQYF	TGTGCCAGCAGTTGGACAGGAAACTACGAGCAGTACTTC
few	TRBD1	TRBV18	TRBJ2-7	CASSTGTDYEQYF	TGTGCCAGCTCAACAGGGACAGACTACGAGCAGTACTTC
many	-	TRBV28	TRBJ2-7	CASSPSHSYEQYF	TGTGCCAGCAGCCCTTCCCACTCCTACGAGCAGTACTTC
-	-	TRBV9	TRBJ1-4	CASSVGGGVEKLFF	TGTGCCAGCAGCGTAGGAGGTGGGGTTGAAAAACTGTTTTTT
many	TRBD2	TRBV28	TRBJ2-1	CASSLVLAGEISSHNEQFF	TGTGCCAGCAGTTTGGTACTAGCGGGCGAGATTTCTTCGCACAATGAGCAGTTCTTC
few	-	TRBV5-1	TRBJ2-5	CASSWVPEETQYF	TGCGCCAGCAGCTGGGTGCCCGAAGAGACCCAGTACTTC
few	-	TRBV27	TRBJ1-4	CASKRESGTTNEKLFF	TGTGCCAGCAAAAGGGAATCCGGGACAACTAATGAAAAACTGTTTTTT
many	TRBD1	TRBV27	TRBJ2-7	CASKPRETGGDEQYF	TGTGCCAGTAAGCCCCGGGAGACAGGGGGGGACGAGCAGTACTTC
many	-	TRBV5-5	TRBJ2-7	CASSIEDRGAYEQYF	TGTGCCAGCAGCATAGAAGATCGGGGGGCATACGAGCAGTACTTC
once	-	TRBV12-3/TRBV12-4	TRBJ2-2	CASSLDPPGPGELFF	TGTGCCAGCAGTCTCGATCCCCCGGGGCCCGGGGAGCTGTTTTTT
few	-	TRBV6-1	TRBJ2-2	CASSEVLGAGSTGELFF	TGTGCCAGCAGTGAAGTCCTAGGGGCGGGGTCCACCGGGGAGCTGTTTTTT
few	TRBD1	TRBV28	TRBJ1-5	CASRSDRGPVEPQHF	TGTGCCAGCCGGTCGGACAGGGGGCCCGTTGAGCCCCAGCATTTT
many	TRBD1	TRBV12-3/TRBV12-4	TRBJ2-7	CASSLTGTGSSEQYF	TGTGCCAGCAGCCTTACTGGGACAGGGAGTTCCGAGCAGTACTTC
few	-	TRBV29-1	TRBJ2-7	CSVELAGFPYEQYF	TGCAGCGTTGAATTGGCGGGATTCCCTTACGAGCAGTACTTC
-	-	TRBV6-1	TRBJ2-2	CASRKPRQFVGELFF	TGTGCCAGCAGGAAACCTAGGCAGTTTGTCGGGGAGCTGTTTTTT
many	TRBD2	TRBV12-3/TRBV12-4	TRBJ2-3	CASILAGVTDTQYF	TGTGCCAGCATTTTAGCGGGAGTAACAGATACGCAGTATTTT
-	-	TRBV4-1	TRBJ1-1	CASSQGGRDPPAFF	TGCGCCAGCAGCCAAGGAGGCCGCGATCCACCAGCTTTCTTT
few	TRBD2	TRBV12-3/TRBV12-4	TRBJ2-3	CASSLGTSGSADTQYF	TGTGCCAGCAGTTTGGGGACTAGCGGGAGTGCAGATACGCAGTATTTT
-	TRBD2	TRBV4-1	TRBJ2-7	CASSPQVSGSITYEQYF	TGCGCCAGCAGCCCCCAGGTTAGCGGGAGTATTACCTACGAGCAGTACTTC
-	-	TRBV20-1	TRBJ1-5	CSAILQNNQPQHF	TGCAGTGCTATTTTGCAAAACAATCAGCCCCAACATTTT
-	-	TRBV7-9	TRBJ2-7	CASSPLSGQRTYEQYF	TGTGCCAGCAGCCCCCTGTCAGGACAGAGAACCTACGAGCAGTACTTC
many	TRBD1	TRBV5-8	TRBJ2-7	CASRGQGYNEQYF	TGTGCCAGCAGGGGACAGGGCTACAACGAGCAGTACTTC
many	TRBD2	TRBV7-2	TRBJ2-3	CASSLDSLAATLVDTQYF	TGTGCCAGCAGCTTAGATTCGCTAGCGGCAACTTTGGTAGATACGCAGTATTTT
few	TRBD2	TRBV9	TRBJ2-1	CASSGGTSGGSYNEQFF	TGTGCCAGCAGCGGTGGGACTAGCGGGGGTTCCTACAATGAGCAGTTCTTC
few	TRBD2	TRBV15	TRBJ2-1	CATSRDRGGVNEQFF	TGTGCCACCAGCAGAGATCGCGGGGGGGTCAATGAGCAGTTCTTC
-	TRBD1	TRBV4-3	TRBJ2-3	CASSRDRVSTDTQYF	TGCGCCAGCAGCCGTGACAGGGTTAGCACAGATACGCAGTATTTT
many	TRBD2	TRBV6-2/TRBV6-3	TRBJ2-7	CASIGSGRALYEQYF	TGTGCCAGCATAGGTAGCGGGAGGGCCTTGTACGAGCAGTACTTC
few	-	TRBV18	TRBJ2-2	CASSPLSGHTRDTGELFF	TGTGCCAGCTCACCACTCTCGGGACACACTAGAGACACCGGGGAGCTGTTTTTT
-	TRBD2	TRBV20-1	TRBJ2-7	CSARDYSTTSGASYEQYF	TGCAGTGCTAGAGATTATTCCACAACTAGCGGGGCCTCCTACGAGCAGTACTTC
-	-	TRBV10-3	TRBJ1-1	CAISVANTEAFF	TGTGCCATCAGTGTAGCTAACACTGAAGCTTTCTTT
-	TRBD1	TRBV7-6	TRBJ1-1	CASSLVEQGDAFF	TGTGCCAGCAGCTTAGTGGAACAGGGGGACGCTTTCTTT
few	-	TRBV24-1	TRBJ2-1	CATSDSGRLEQFF	TGTGCCACCAGTGATTCGGGTCGGCTTGAGCAGTTCTTC
few	-	TRBV28	TRBJ1-1	CASSFSWGAPEAFF	TGTGCCAGCAGTTTTTCCTGGGGGGCACCGGAAGCTTTCTTT
few	-	TRBV20-1	TRBJ1-2	CSAQGIEDYGYTF	TGCAGTGCCCAGGGTATTGAGGACTATGGCTACACCTTC
many	-	TRBV12-3/TRBV12-4	TRBJ2-3	CASSPGFNAGTDTQYF	TGTGCCAGCAGTCCGGGATTCAATGCGGGCACAGATACGCAGTATTTT
many	TRBD2	TRBV20-1	TRBJ2-1	CSAESGRALNEQFF	TGCAGTGCGGAAAGCGGGAGGGCCTTAAATGAGCAGTTCTTC
many	-	TRBV28	TRBJ2-7	CASSSERVSYEQYF	TGTGCCAGCAGTTCCGAGAGGGTTTCCTACGAGCAGTACTTC
-	TRBD2	TRBV11-1	TRBJ2-3	CASSRGLAGGPDTQYF	TGTGCCAGCAGCCGAGGACTAGCGGGAGGGCCAGATACGCAGTATTTT
-	-	TRBV27	TRBJ1-5	CASSGGGPNQPQHF	TGTGCCAGCAGTGGAGGGGGACCAAATCAGCCCCAGCATTTT